This T cell receptor beta chain was captured by sequencing in a study of OX40 agonist ivuxolimab in advanced cancers. Assay used: immunoSEQ multiplex PCR; TCRdb lists only in-frame clones, some missing. The sample has about 79,000 clones; roughly 94% are singletons. Looked up from germline, CDR1 is SGHTA and CDR2 is FQGNSA. This CDR3 comprises 15 residues. Trimming pared 5 bases from V and 0 bases from J, leaving 14 bases between. V usage is TRBV7-2 and J usage is TRBJ2-7, with unresolved D. This receptor was obtained from an adult with an advanced solid tumor such as melanoma, head and neck, liver or kidney cancer. The specimen comprised CD4+ or CD8+ T cells sorted from blood, sampled in a trial of the OX40 agonist ivuxolimab. This CDR3 is CASSRSVGLSYEQYF. In DNA, the CDR3 is TGTGCCAGCAGCCGCTCCGTAGGGCTCTCCTACGAGCAGTACTTC.